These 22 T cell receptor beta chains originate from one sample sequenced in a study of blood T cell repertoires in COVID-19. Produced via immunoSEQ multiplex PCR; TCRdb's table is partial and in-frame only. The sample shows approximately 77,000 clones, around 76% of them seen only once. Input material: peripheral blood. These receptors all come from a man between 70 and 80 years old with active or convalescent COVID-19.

The CDR3 bases are TGTGCCAGCAGGGGGGGAGTGGAAAAACTGTTTTTT. The encoded protein is CASRGGVEKLFF. The chain combines TRBV12-3 or TRBV12-4 with TRBJ1-4, with TRBD1 as a possible D gene (5 bases). V was shortened by 6 bases and J by 8 bases, with 10 bases between the two germline ends. The CDR3 is made up of 12 amino acids.

The CDR3 region has the DNA TGCGCCAGCAGCTTAATAGCGGGGGCGAGGAGCTCCTACAATGAGCAGTTCTTC. Translating it yields CASSLIAGARSSYNEQFF. This chain connects TRBV5-1 to TRBJ2-1, with 9 bases fitting TRBD2. J was trimmed by 0 bases and V by 2 bases; bases with no gene match: 9. Germline loops: CDR1 SGHRS, CDR2 YFSETQ. The CDR3 is made up of 18 amino acids.

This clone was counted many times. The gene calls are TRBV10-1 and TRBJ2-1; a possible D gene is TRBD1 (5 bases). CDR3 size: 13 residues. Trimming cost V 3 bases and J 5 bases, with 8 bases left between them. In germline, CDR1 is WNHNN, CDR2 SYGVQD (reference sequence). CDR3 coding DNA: TGCGCCAGCAGTGACAGGGCCCACAATGAGCAGTTCTTC. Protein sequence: CASSDRAHNEQFF.

DNA of the CDR3: TGTGCCAGCAGCTTAGATGAGTGGGGCAATTCACCCCTCCACTTT. Its protein product is CASSLDEWGNSPLHF. This sequence joins TRBV11-2 and TRBJ1-6; possible D gene TRBD1, 5 bases. Germline loops: CDR1 SGHAT, CDR2 FQNNGV. Trimming cost V 0 bases and J 7 bases, with 10 bases left between them. The CDR3 contains 15 residues.

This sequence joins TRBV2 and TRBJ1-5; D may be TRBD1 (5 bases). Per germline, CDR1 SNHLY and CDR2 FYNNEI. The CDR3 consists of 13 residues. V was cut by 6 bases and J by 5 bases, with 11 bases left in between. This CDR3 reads CASRAGMDQPQHF. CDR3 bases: TGTGCCAGCAGGGCAGGGATGGATCAGCCCCAGCATTTT. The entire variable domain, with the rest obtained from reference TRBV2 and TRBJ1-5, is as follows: EPEVTQTPSHQVTQMGQEVILRCVPISNHLYFYWYRQILGQKVEFLVSFYNNEISEKSEIFDDQFSVERPDGSNFTLKIRSTKLEDSAMYFCASRAGMDQPQHFGDGTRLSIL.

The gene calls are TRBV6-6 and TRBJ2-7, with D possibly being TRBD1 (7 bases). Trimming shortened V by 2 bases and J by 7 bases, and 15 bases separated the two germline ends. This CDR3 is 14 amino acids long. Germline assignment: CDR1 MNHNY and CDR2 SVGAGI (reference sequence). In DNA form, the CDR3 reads TGTGCCAGCAGTTACCAGGGGGGCCCTGGGGAGCAGTACTTC. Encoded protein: CASSYQGGPGEQYF.

This CDR3 is CASSPGTRNSPLHF. The CDR3 DNA sequence: TGTGCCAGCAGCCCCGGGACAAGGAATTCACCCCTCCACTTT. This chain links TRBV28 with TRBJ1-6, with D maybe TRBD1 (6 bases). Trimming removed 6 bases from V and 7 bases from J, with 13 bases in between. Germline V gene lookup returns CDR1 MDHEN and CDR2 SYDVKM. The CDR3 is made up of 14 amino acids.

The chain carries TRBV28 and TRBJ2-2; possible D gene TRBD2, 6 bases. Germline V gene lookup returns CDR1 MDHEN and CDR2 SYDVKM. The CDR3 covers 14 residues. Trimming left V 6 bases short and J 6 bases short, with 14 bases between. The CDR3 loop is CASSRASDPGELFF. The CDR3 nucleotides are TGTGCCAGCAGCAGGGCTAGCGACCCCGGGGAGCTGTTTTTT.

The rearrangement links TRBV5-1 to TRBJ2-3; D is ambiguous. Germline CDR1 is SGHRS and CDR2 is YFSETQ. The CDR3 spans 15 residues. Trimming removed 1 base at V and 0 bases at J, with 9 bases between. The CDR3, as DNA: TGCGCCAGCAGCTTGTCCACGGTCAGCACAGATACGCAGTATTTT. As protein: CASSLSTVSTDTQYF.

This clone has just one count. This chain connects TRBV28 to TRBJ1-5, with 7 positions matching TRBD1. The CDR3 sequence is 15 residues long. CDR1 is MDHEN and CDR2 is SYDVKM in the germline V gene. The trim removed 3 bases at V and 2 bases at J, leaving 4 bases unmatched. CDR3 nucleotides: TGTGCCAGCAGTTTCAACGGACAGGGCAATCAGCCCCAGCATTTT. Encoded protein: CASSFNGQGNQPQHF.

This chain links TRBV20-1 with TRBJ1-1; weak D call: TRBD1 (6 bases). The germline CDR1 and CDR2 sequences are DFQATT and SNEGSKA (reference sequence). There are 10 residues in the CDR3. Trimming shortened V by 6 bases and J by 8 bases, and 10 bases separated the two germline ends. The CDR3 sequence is CSAKGQEAFF. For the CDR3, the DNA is TGCAGTGCCAAGGGACAAGAAGCTTTCTTT.

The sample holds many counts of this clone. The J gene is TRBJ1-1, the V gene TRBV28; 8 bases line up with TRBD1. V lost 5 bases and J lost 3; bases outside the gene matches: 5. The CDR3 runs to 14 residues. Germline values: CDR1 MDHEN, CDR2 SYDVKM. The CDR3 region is CASSRQGRDTEAFF. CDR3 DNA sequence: TGTGCCAGCAGTCGACAGGGGAGGGACACTGAAGCTTTCTTT.

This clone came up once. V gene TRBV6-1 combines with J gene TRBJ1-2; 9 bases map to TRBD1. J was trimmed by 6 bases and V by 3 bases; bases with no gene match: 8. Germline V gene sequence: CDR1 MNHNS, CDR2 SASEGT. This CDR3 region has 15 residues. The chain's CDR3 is CASSETTGTGNGYTF. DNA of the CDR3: TGTGCCAGCAGTGAGACCACCGGGACAGGGAATGGCTACACCTTC.

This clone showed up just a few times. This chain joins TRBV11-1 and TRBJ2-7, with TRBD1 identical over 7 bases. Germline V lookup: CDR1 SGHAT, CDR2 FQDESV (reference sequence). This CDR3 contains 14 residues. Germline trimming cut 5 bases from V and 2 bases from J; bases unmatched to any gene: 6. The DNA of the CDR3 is TGTGCCAGCAGCAAGACGACAGGGACCTACGAGCAGTACTTC. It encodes CASSKTTGTYEQYF.

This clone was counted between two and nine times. The CDR3 region is CASSSNKLDSSGNTIYF. CDR3 in DNA: TGTGCCAGCAGCTCAAATAAGTTGGACAGCTCTGGAAACACCATATATTTT. V usage is TRBV11-2 and J usage is TRBJ1-3; a possible D gene is TRBD1 (6 bases). V shed 4 bases and J shed 0 bases, with 16 bases lying between them. This CDR3 contains 17 residues. Germline CDR1 SGHAT, CDR2 FQNNGV.

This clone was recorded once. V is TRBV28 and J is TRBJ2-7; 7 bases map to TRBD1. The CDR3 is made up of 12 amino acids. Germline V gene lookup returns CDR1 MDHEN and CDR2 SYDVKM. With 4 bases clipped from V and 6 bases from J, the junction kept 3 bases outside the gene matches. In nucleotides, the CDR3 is TGTGCCAGCAGTTCGAGGGGGCGCGAGCAGTACTTC. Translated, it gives CASSSRGREQYF.

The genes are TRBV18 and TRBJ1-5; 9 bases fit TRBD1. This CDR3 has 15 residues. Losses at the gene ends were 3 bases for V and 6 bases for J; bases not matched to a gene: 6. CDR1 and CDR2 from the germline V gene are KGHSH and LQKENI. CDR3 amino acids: CASSPGQGMGQPQHF. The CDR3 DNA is TGTGCCAGCTCACCTGGACAGGGGATGGGTCAGCCCCAGCATTTT.

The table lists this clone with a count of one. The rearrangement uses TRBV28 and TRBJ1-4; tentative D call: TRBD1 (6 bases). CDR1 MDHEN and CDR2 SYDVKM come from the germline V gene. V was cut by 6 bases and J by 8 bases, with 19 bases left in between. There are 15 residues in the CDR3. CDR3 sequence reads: CASSPQALDREKLFF. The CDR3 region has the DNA TGTGCCAGCAGCCCGCAAGCCCTTGACAGGGAAAAACTGTTTTTT. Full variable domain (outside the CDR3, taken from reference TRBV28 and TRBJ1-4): DVKVTQSSRYLVKRTGEKVFLECVQDMDHENMFWYRQDPGLGLRLIYFSYDVKMKEKGDIPEGYSVSREKKERFSLILESASTNQTSMYLCASSPQALDREKLFFGSGTQLSVL.

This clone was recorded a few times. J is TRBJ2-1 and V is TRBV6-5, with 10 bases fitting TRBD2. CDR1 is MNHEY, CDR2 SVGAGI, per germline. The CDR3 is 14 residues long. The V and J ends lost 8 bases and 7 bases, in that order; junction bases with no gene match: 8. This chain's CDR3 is CASESGGAQNEQFF. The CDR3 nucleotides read TGTGCCAGCGAAAGCGGGGGGGCCCAAAATGAGCAGTTCTTC.

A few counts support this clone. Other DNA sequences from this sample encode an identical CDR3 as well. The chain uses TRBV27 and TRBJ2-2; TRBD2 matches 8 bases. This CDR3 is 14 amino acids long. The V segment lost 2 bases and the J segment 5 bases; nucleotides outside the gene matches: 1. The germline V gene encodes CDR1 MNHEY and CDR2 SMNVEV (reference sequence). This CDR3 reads CASSLAGGTGELFF. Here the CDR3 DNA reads TGTGCCAGCAGTTTAGCGGGGGGTACCGGGGAGCTGTTTTTT.

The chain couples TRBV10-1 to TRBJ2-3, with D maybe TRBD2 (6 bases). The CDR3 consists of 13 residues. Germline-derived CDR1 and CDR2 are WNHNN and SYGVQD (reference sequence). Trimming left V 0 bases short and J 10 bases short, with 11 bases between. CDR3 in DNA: TGCGCCAGCAGTGAGTCGCGGGGTAGCTCGCAGTATTTT. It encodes CASSESRGSSQYF.

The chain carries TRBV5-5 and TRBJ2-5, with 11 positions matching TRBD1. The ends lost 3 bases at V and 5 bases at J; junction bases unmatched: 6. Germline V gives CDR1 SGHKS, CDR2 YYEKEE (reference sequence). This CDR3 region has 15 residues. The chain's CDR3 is CASSWTGGVRETQYF. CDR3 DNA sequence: TGTGCCAGCAGCTGGACAGGGGGCGTTCGGGAGACCCAGTACTTC.